One T cell receptor beta chain is described in this entry. Its cognate antigen is unknown. The PCR made use of 60 Vbeta and 13 Jbeta primers. Clones were sequenced by immunoSEQ multiplex PCR, and TCRdb holds only the in-frame ones, with some missing. This table holds around 63,000 clones, about four fifths found once. Trimming at V came to 5 bases and at J to 6 bases, leaving 12 bases not matched to a gene. Looked up from germline, CDR1 is MNHEY and CDR2 is SMNVEV (reference sequence). This CDR3 region has 15 residues. The sample belongs to a study of cytomegalovirus exposure and HLA in healthy donors. General observations from the study: What a later analysis showed was that several of the most significant clusters appeared linked to common viral pathogens.

This sequence joins TRBV27 and TRBJ2-7; 8 bases match TRBD2. Sequences were obtained from PBMCs. This receptor was identified in a woman aged 25 to 39 in good health and CMV-seronegative. The CDR3 is CASSPIVPRGGEQYF. CDR3 DNA: TGTGCCAGCAGTCCAATAGTGCCTCGGGGGGGCGAGCAGTACTTC.